Reported below is one T cell receptor (beta chain). No antigen is known for it. A much bigger clone sits one base away, suggesting this may be a read error. This entry comes from a study of early T cells in non-severe SARS-CoV-2 infection. Study-wide background: Chains were unpaired, as sequencing was done on bulk RNA from unsorted whole blood. Study results and limitations: Matches to VDJdb favored anti-spike CD8 responses and missed private and CD4 specificities.

V was shortened by 2 bases and J by 6 bases, with 18 bases between the two germline ends. Germline V gives CDR1 MNHEY, CDR2 SMNVEV (reference sequence). The length of the CDR3 is 16 residues. The TCR library protocol attached unique molecular identifiers to the individual cDNA molecules. TCRdb re-analysed the 5' RACE reads in MiXCR, keeping a single row per CDR3 protein. Seen here are approximately 32,000 distinct CDR3 sequences, roughly 7.2% observed once, and the top ten hold over 35%. Sequenced: whole blood. The V gene is TRBV27, the J gene TRBJ2-3; tentative D call: TRBD1 (7 bases). The TCR sequence derives from an adult who was a healthcare worker with PCR-confirmed SARS-CoV-2 infection or an uninfected control (not recorded which). The CDR3 DNA is TGTGCCAGCAGTTTAACGCCAGGGGGGTTTTTGGATACGCAGTATTTT. Protein: CASSLTPGGFLDTQYF.